This note documents a single T cell receptor (beta chain) sequence. Its target is unknown. TCRdb's table, derived via immunoSEQ multiplex PCR, lists solely in-frame clones and lacks some. The profile shows 150,000 to 200,000 clones, around 86% of them singletons. The data were taken from a study of cytomegalovirus exposure and HLA in healthy donors. Findings and limits, study-wide: It was around 160 TCR beta chains that were listed as cytomegalovirus-associated.

In germline, CDR1 is SNHLY, CDR2 FYNNEI. The CDR3 consists of 14 residues. V lost 4 bases and J 3 bases, leaving 9 bases between the germline ends. The clonotype was recovered from a man younger than 30 in good health and CMV-seropositive. Sequenced: PBMCs. This chain connects TRBV2 to TRBJ2-2; a weak D match, TRBD2 (6 bases). CDR3 loop: CASSAIADTGELFF. For the CDR3, the DNA is TGTGCCAGCAGTGCGATAGCGGACACCGGGGAGCTGTTTTTT.